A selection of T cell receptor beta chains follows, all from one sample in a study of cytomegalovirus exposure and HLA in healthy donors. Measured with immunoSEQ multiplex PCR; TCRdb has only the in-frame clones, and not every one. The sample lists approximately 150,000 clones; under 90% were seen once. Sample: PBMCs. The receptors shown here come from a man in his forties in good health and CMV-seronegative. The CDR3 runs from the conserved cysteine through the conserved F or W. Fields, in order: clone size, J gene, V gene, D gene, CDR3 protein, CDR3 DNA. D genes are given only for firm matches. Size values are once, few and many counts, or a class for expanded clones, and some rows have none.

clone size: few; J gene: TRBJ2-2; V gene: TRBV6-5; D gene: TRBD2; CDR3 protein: CASSYGGGPGTGELFF; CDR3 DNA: TGTGCCAGCAGTTACGGCGGGGGGCCGGGCACCGGGGAGCTGTTTTTT
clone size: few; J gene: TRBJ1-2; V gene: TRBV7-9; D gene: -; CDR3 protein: CASSSQTTSNYGYTF; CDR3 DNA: TGTGCCAGCAGCTCCCAGACGACAAGTAACTATGGCTACACCTTC
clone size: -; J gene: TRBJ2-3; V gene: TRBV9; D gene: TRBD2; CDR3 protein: CASSAGGAGLTDTQYF; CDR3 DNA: TGTGCCAGCAGCGCCGGGGGGGCAGGTTTGACAGATACGCAGTATTTT
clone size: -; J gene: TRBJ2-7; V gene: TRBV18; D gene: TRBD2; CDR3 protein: CASSPGAGDEQYF; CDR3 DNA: TGTGCCAGCTCACCCGGGGCGGGGGACGAGCAGTACTTC
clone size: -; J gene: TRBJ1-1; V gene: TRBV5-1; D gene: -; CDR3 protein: CASSLGTLNTEAFF; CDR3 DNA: TGCGCCAGCAGCCTCGGGACATTGAACACTGAAGCTTTCTTT
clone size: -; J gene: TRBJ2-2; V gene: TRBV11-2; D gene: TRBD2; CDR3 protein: CASSLVAGGLTGELFF; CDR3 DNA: TGTGCCAGCAGCTTAGTAGCGGGGGGCCTGACCGGGGAGCTGTTTTTT
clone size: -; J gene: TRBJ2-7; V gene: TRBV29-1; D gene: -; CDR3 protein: CSVNLPGDLYEQYF; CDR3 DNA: TGCAGCGTTAACCTGCCGGGGGACCTCTACGAGCAGTACTTC
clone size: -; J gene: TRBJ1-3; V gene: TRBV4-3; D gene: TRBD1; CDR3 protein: CASSRSTGAAGNTIYF; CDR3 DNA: TGCGCCAGCAGCCGATCGACAGGGGCCGCTGGAAACACCATATATTTT
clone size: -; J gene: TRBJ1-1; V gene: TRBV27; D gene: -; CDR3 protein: CASSLGIVGARTEAFF; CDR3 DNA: TGTGCCAGCAGTTTGGGAATTGTGGGGGCGCGGACTGAAGCTTTCTTT
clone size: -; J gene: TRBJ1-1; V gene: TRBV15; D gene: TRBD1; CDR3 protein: CATRRQGTGTEAFF; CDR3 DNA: TGTGCCACCAGGCGACAGGGGACGGGCACTGAAGCTTTCTTT
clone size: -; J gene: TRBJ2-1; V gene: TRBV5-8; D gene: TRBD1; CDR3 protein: CASSLDLYRGDEQFF; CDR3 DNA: TGTGCCAGCAGCCTGGACTTATACAGGGGCGATGAGCAGTTCTTC
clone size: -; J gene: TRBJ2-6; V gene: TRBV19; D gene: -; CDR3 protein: CASSTIRAGANVLTF; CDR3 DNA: TGTGCCAGTAGCACAATTCGGGCTGGGGCCAACGTCCTGACTTTC
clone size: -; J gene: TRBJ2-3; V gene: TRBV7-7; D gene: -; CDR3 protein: CASSLAAGPDTQYF; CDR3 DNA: TGTGCCAGCAGCTTAGCGGCGGGGCCAGATACGCAGTATTTT
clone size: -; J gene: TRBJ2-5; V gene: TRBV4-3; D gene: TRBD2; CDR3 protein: CASSQDGAGGRKTQYF; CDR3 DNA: TGCGCCAGCAGCCAAGATGGGGCGGGGGGGCGAAAGACCCAGTACTTC
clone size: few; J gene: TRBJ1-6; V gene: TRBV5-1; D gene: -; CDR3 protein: CASSQTWGDGSPLHF; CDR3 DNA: TGCGCCAGCAGCCAAACATGGGGGGACGGATCACCCCTCCACTTT
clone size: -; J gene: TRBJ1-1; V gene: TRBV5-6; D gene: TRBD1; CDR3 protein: CASSWGGQGGTEAFF; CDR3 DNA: TGTGCCAGCAGCTGGGGGGGACAGGGGGGTACTGAAGCTTTCTTT
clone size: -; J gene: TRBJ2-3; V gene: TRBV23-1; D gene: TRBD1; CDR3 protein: CASSQWQGAPDTQYF; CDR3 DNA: TGCGCCAGCAGTCAGTGGCAGGGGGCGCCTGATACGCAGTATTTT
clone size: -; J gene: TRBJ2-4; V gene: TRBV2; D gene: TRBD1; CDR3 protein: CASSLGGAKNIQYF; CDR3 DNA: TGTGCCAGCAGTTTAGGGGGCGCGAAAAACATTCAGTACTTC